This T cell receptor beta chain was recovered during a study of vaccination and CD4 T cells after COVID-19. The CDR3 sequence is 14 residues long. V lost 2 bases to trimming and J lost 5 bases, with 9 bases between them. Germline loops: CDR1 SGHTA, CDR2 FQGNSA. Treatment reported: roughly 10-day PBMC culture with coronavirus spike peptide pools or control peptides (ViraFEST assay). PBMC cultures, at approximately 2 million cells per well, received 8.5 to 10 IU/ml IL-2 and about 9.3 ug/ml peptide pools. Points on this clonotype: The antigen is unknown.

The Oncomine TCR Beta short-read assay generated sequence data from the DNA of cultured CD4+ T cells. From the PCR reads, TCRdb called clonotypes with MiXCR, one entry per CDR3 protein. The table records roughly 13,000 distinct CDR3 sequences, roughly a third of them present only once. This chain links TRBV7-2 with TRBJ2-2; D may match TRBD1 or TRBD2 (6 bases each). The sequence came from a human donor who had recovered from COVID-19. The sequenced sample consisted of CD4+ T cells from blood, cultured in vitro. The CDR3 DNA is TGTGCCAGCAGCTTACGGGGGCGGACCGGGGAGCTGTTTTTT. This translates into CASSLRGRTGELFF.